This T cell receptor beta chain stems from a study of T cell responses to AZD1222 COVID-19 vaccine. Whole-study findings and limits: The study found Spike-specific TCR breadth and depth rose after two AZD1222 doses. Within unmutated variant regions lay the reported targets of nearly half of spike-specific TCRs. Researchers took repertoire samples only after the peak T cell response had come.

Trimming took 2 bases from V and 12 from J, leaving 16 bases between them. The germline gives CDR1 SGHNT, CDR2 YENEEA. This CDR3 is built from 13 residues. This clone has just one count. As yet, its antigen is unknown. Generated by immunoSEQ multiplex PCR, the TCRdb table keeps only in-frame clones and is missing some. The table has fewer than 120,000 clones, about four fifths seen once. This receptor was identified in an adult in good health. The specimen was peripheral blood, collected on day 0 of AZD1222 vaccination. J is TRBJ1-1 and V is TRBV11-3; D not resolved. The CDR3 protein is CASSLQAGSRTFF. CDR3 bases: TGTGCCAGCAGCTTACAGGCGGGGTCGCGAACTTTCTTT.